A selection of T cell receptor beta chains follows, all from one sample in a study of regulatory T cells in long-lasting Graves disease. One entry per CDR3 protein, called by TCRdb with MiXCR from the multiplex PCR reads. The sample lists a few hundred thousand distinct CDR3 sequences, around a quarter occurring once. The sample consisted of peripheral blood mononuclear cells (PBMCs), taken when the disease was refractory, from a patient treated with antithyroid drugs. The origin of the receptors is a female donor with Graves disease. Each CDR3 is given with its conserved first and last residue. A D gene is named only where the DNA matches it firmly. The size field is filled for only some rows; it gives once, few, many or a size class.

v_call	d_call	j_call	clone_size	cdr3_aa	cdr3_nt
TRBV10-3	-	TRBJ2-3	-	CAISGGITDTQYF	TGTGCCATCAGTGGGGGGATTACAGATACGCAGTATTTT
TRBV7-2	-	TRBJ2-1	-	CASSSLSGDTSVNEQFF	TGTGCCAGCAGCTCCCTATCTGGGGACACCAGCGTCAATGAGCAGTTCTTC
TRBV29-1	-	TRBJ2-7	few	CSVEGEGSSYEQYF	TGCAGCGTGGAGGGAGAAGGGAGCTCCTACGAGCAGTACTTC
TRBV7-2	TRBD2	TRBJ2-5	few	CASSKMGSGRQETQYF	TGTGCCAGCAGCAAAATGGGTAGCGGGCGTCAAGAGACCCAGTACTTC
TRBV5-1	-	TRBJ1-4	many	CASSLPLGATNEKLFF	TGCGCCAGCAGCTTGCCCTTAGGAGCAACTAATGAAAAACTGTTTTTT
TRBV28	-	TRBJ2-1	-	CASSLLGEQFF	TGTGCCAGCAGTTTGCTGGGAGAGCAGTTCTTC
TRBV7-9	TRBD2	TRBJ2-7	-	CASSFSGRAIYEQYF	TGTGCCAGCAGCTTTAGCGGGAGGGCGATTTACGAGCAGTACTTC
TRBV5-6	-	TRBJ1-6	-	CASSVDRSSYNSPLHF	TGTGCCAGCAGCGTGGACCGGAGCTCCTATAATTCACCCCTCCACTTT
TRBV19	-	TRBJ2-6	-	CASSDLGSGANVPTF	TGTGCCAGTAGCGACCTAGGCTCTGGGGCCAACGTCCCGACTTTC
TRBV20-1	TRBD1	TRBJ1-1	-	CSARVVDRDTEAFF	TGCAGTGCTAGAGTCGTCGACAGGGACACTGAAGCTTTCTTT
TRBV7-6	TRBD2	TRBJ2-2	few	CASSYRTSGPGELFF	TGTGCCAGCAGCTATCGGACTAGCGGGCCCGGGGAGCTGTTTTTT
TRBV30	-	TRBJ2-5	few	CAWSRGETQYF	TGTGCCTGGAGTAGGGGTGAGACCCAGTACTTC
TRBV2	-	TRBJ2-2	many	CASTLHRIDTGELFF	TGTGCCAGCACGCTGCACAGGATAGACACCGGGGAGCTGTTTTTT
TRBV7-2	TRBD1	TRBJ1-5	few	CASSSEDRGNNQPQHF	TGTGCCAGCAGCTCCGAGGACAGGGGTAACAATCAGCCCCAGCATTTT
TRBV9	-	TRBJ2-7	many	CASSPRTGLGSYEQYF	TGTGCCAGCAGCCCTCGCACAGGGCTCGGCTCCTACGAGCAGTACTTC
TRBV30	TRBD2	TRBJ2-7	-	CAWRKATSGRYEQYF	TGTGCCTGGAGGAAAGCTACTAGCGGACGATACGAGCAGTACTTC
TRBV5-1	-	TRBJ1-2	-	CASSSGEQGWAGYTF	TGCGCCAGCAGCTCCGGGGAACAGGGTTGGGCTGGCTACACCTTC
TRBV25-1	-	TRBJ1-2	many	CASRSRVRDGYTF	TGTGCCAGCCGTAGCAGGGTGCGAGATGGCTACACCTTC
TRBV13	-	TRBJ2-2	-	CASSLGFRDTGELFF	TGTGCCAGCAGCTTAGGCTTTAGGGACACCGGGGAGCTGTTTTTT
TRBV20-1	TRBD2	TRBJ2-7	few	CSATSGTSGSGYALYF	TGCAGTGCTACATCCGGGACTAGCGGGAGTGGTTATGCGTTGTACTTC
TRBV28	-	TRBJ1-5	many	CASSWDSTINQPQHF	TGTGCCAGCAGTTGGGACTCCACGATCAATCAGCCCCAGCATTTT
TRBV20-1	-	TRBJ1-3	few	CSAPRGAGNTIYF	TGCAGTGCCCCCCGGGGGGCTGGAAACACCATATATTTT
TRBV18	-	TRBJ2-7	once	CASSPDDYEQYF	TGTGCCAGCTCACCGGACGACTACGAGCAGTACTTC
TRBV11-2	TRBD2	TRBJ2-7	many	CASSGLRQREAAWEQYF	TGTGCCAGCAGCGGGCTAAGGCAGCGGGAGGCCGCTTGGGAGCAGTACTTC
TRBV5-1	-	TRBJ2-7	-	CASSLGPSLSGEQYF	TGCGCCAGCAGCTTGGGGCCCTCTCTGAGTGGTGAGCAGTACTTC
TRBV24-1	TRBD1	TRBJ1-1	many	CATSGLNGQGGTEAFF	TGTGCCACCAGTGGCCTCAATGGACAGGGCGGCACTGAAGCTTTCTTT
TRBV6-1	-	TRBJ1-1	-	CASRREGQANTEAFF	TGTGCCAGCAGAAGGGAGGGGCAGGCGAACACTGAAGCTTTCTTT
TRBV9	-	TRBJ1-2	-	CASSVSRGNGYGYTF	TGTGCCAGCAGCGTAAGCCGAGGGAACGGCTATGGCTACACCTTC
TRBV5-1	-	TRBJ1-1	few	CASSLDRRMNTEAFF	TGCGCCAGCAGCTTGGACAGGCGTATGAACACTGAAGCTTTCTTT
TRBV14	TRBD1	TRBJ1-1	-	CASSHQDRVRNTFF	TGTGCCAGCAGCCACCAAGACAGGGTCCGTAACACTTTCTTT
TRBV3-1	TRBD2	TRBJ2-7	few	CASSPHRAGGPYEQYF	TGTGCCAGCAGCCCCCACCGTGCGGGAGGGCCATACGAGCAGTACTTC
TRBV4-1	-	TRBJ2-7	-	CASSQEGRNEQYF	TGCGCCAGCAGCCAAGAAGGTAGAAACGAGCAGTACTTC
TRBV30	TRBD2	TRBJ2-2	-	CAWGRGNTGELFF	TGTGCCTGGGGGAGGGGGAACACCGGGGAGCTGTTTTTT
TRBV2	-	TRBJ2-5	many	CASSPSPETQYF	TGTGCCAGCAGCCCGTCTCCGGAGACCCAGTACTTC
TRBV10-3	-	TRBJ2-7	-	CAISESTGSTYEQYF	TGTGCCATCAGTGAGTCGACGGGCAGCACCTACGAGCAGTACTTC
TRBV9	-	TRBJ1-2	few	CASSAPNFGDQDGYTF	TGTGCCAGCAGCGCACCGAATTTCGGGGACCAAGACGGCTACACCTTC
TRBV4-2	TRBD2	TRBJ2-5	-	CASSPLAGGTLETQYF	TGTGCCAGCAGCCCCCTAGCGGGAGGGACTTTGGAGACCCAGTACTTC
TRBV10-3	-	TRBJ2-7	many	CAISDGAPSYEQYF	TGTGCCATCAGTGACGGAGCGCCTTCCTACGAGCAGTACTTC
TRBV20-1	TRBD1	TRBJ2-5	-	CSASITGGALETQYF	TGCAGTGCTTCAATTACAGGGGGTGCCTTGGAGACCCAGTACTTC
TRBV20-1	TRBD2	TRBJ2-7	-	CSAEAGGRSYEQYF	TGCAGTGCTGAAGCGGGAGGGCGCTCCTACGAGCAGTACTTC